Below, 14 T cell receptor beta chains from the same sample are listed, as sequenced in a study of CXCR3-negative and CXCR3-positive naive CD8 T cells. The method, 5' RACE with UMI labels, was used to prepare the TRB cDNA libraries. TCRdb re-analyzed the 5' RACE reads; it lists each CDR3 protein once, without DNA. With 45,000 to 75,000 distinct CDR3 sequences in the sample, the ten largest clones hold roughly 0.42%. Sequencing was done on a sample of naive CXCR3- CD8+ T cells from blood. This sample's subset: CD45RO-CCR7+CD27+CD95- naive CD8+ T cells lacking CXCR3 (TNR3-). These receptors originate from a human donor in good health. Some clones in this sample may be carry-over from other donors' samples.

The CDR3 loop reads CASSQEAPGGSYEQYF. The rearrangement uses TRBV4-3 and TRBJ2-7; TCRdb designates TRBD1, a call that cannot be tested without DNA. The CDR3 has 16 residues. Germline lookup yields CDR1 LGHNA and CDR2 YSLEER.

The chain couples TRBV28 to TRBJ1-1. From germline, CDR1 is MDHEN and CDR2 SYDVKM. This CDR3 region has 14 residues. The CDR3 spells CASTPRSGGTEAFF.

The chain is built from TRBV5-1 and TRBJ2-7; the TRBD1 assignment by TCRdb is unverifiable without DNA. Germline V lookup: CDR1 SGHRS, CDR2 YFSETQ. This CDR3 region has 16 residues. CDR3 protein: CASSPGQGAITYEQYF.

The CDR3 loop reads CASSGGLLAFPNEKLFF. The rearrangement joins TRBV7-2 to TRBJ1-4. The CDR3 consists of 17 residues. Per germline, CDR1 SGHTA and CDR2 FQGNSA. Drawing the rest from reference TRBV7-2 and TRBJ1-4, the complete variable domain is GAGVSQSPSNKVTEKGKDVELRCDPISGHTALYWYRQSLGQGLEFLIYFQGNSAPDKSGLPSDRFSAERTGGSVSTLTIQRTQQEDSAVYLCASSGGLLAFPNEKLFFGSGTQLSVL.

This sequence joins TRBV5-1 and TRBJ2-6; checking the TCRdb D call of TRBD1 is not possible without DNA. This CDR3 has 18 residues. The germline gives CDR1 SGHRS, CDR2 YFSETQ. CDR3 loop: CASSPGTEDQREANVLTF.

V and J are TRBV4-1 and TRBJ2-6. There are 19 residues in the CDR3. Germline values: CDR1 MGHRA, CDR2 YSYEKL. CDR3 amino acids: CASSHPLGDERSGANVLTF.

The J gene is TRBJ2-1, the V gene TRBV7-3; with no DNA, the TCRdb D assignment of TRBD2 cannot be verified. CDR3 length equals 15 residues. Germline V lookup: CDR1 SGHTA, CDR2 FQGTGA. CDR3 sequence: CASSLTSGGANEQFF.

V and J are TRBV7-2 and TRBJ1-5; TCRdb designates TRBD1, a call that cannot be tested without DNA. Germline CDR1 SGHTA, CDR2 FQGNSA. This CDR3 has 15 residues. CDR3 sequence: CASSFAGTPNQPQHF.

J is TRBJ2-2 and V is TRBV20-1. Germline-derived CDR1 and CDR2 are DFQATT and SNEGSKA (reference sequence). CDR3 length: 14 residues. The CDR3 spells CSARDQENTGELFF.

The chain carries TRBV14 and TRBJ1-1; TCRdb's D call, TRBD1, is unchecked because there is no DNA. Germline CDR1 and CDR2: SGHDN and FVKESK. The CDR3 runs to 13 residues. CDR3 residues: CASSGTGDTEAFF.

The chain joins TRBV6-2 or TRBV6-3 to TRBJ2-2; TCRdb's assignment of TRBD2 cannot be checked, as there is no DNA. The germline CDR1 and CDR2 sequences are MNHEY and SVGEGT. The CDR3 sequence is 17 residues long. CDR3 sequence reads: CASRRPLAGVNTGELFF.

The rearrangement uses TRBV6-2 or TRBV6-3 and TRBJ2-2; there is no DNA to check the TCRdb D call of TRBD2. Germline-derived CDR1 and CDR2 are MNHEY and SVGEGT. The CDR3 length is 15 residues. The CDR3 protein is CASSPPGLETGELFF.

This rearrangement joins TRBV10-3 to TRBJ2-1; TCRdb selects TRBD2, and the lack of DNA leaves this call unchecked. The CDR3 consists of 17 residues. CDR1 is ENHRY, CDR2 SYGVKD, per germline. CDR3 protein: CAISEASGRMAYNEQFF.

The V and J genes are TRBV15 and TRBJ2-3. CDR1 LNHNV and CDR2 YYDKDF come from the germline V gene (reference sequence). The length of the CDR3 is 14 residues. Here the CDR3 reads CATSSLGGTDTQYF.